Sequencing of this TCR beta chain was carried out in a study of T cells in Graves' hyperthyroidism and ophthalmopathy. Criteria for exclusion of patients were uncontrolled infection, other autoimmune disease, pregnancy or lactation. Thyroid ultrasound and orbital computed tomography, with clinical symptoms and serum thyroxine and TRAb, informed diagnoses. Turning to this clonotype: The antigen remains undetermined.

Study results and caveats: Stable hyperthyroidism and ophthalmopathy were separated using 13 V-J signatures. Most clonotypes that expanded in the thyroid above 0.001 also showed up in blood.

Amplified TCR beta CDR3 regions derived from RNA transcripts. The primer set for the first-round RT-PCR of the TCR CDR3 was HTBI. TCRdb reprocessed the multiplex PCR reads with MiXCR, giving one entry per CDR3 protein. The table lists about 560,000 distinct CDR3 sequences, 14% of them singletons. This CDR3 spans 16 amino acids. Germline assignment: CDR1 MNHNS and CDR2 SASEGT. Trimming stripped 2 bases from V and 10 bases from J, with 21 bases between. Specimen: blood. V and J are TRBV6-1 and TRBJ2-1, with D possibly being TRBD2 (6 bases). This TCR was recovered from a woman in her thirties or forties with Graves' hyperthyroidism. The CDR3 DNA reads as TGTGCCAGCAGTGAATGGGGGTCGGGAGTGGTGGGGGAGCAGTTCTTC. Translation gives CASSEWGSGVVGEQFF.